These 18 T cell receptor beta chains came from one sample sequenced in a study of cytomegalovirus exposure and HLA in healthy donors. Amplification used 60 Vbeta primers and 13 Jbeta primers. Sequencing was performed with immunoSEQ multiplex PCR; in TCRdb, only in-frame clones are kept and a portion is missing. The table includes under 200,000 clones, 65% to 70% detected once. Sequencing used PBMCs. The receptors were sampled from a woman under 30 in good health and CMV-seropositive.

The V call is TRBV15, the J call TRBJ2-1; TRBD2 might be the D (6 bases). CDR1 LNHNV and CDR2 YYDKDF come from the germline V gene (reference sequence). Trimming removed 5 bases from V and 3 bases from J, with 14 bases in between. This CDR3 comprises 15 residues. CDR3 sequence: CATSHGGIGYNEQFF. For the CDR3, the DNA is TGTGCCACCAGCCACGGGGGTATAGGCTACAATGAGCAGTTCTTC.

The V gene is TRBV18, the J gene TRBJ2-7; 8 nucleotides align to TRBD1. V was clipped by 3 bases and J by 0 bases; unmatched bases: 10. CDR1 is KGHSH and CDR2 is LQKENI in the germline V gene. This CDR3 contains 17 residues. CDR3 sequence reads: CASSPPERTGSSYEQYF. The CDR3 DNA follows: TGTGCCAGCTCACCCCCTGAAAGGACAGGGAGCTCCTACGAGCAGTACTTC.

CDR3 in DNA: TGTGCCAGCGGTACACCGGGACAGGGCGCTTTCGGGCAGTTCTTC. It yields the protein CASGTPGQGAFGQFF. The chain couples TRBV28 to TRBJ2-1, with 9 bases fitting TRBD1. Germline lookup yields CDR1 MDHEN and CDR2 SYDVKM. The CDR3 is 15 residues long. J gave up 12 bases and V 8 bases, and 17 bases lay outside the gene matches.

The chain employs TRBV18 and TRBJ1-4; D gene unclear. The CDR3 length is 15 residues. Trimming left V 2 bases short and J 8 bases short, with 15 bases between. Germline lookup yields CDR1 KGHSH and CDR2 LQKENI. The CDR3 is CASSPALYQHEKLFF. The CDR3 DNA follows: TGTGCCAGCTCACCAGCCTTATATCAACACGAAAAACTGTTTTTT.

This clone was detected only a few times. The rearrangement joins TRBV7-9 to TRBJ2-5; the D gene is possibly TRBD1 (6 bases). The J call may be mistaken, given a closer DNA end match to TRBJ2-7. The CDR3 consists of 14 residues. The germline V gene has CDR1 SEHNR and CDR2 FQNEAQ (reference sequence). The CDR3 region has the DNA TGTGCCAGCAGCCCGAGGACAGAGACCTACGAGCAGTACTTC. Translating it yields CASSPRTETYEQYF.

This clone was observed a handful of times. CDR3 residues: CASSFDRREQYF. The CDR3 DNA is TGTGCCAGCAGTTTTGACAGGCGCGAACAGTACTTC. V usage is TRBV27 and J usage is TRBJ2-7, with D maybe TRBD1 (6 bases). CDR1 MNHEY and CDR2 SMNVEV come from the germline V gene (reference sequence). Trimming took off 3 bases at V and 10 bases at J, with 13 bases between the two ends. CDR3 size: 12 residues.

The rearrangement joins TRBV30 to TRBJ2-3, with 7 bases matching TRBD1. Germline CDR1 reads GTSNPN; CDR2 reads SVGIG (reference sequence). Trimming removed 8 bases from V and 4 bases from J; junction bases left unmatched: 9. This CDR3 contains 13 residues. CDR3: CARDRVPADTQYF. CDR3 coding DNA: TGTGCCCGAGACAGGGTCCCCGCAGATACGCAGTATTTT.

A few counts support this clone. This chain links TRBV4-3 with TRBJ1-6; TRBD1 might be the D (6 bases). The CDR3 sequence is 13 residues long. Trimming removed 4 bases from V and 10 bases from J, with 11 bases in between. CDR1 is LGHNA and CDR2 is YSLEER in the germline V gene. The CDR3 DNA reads TGCGCCAGCAGCCTGACAGGTGACTCACCCCTCCACTTT. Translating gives CASSLTGDSPLHF.

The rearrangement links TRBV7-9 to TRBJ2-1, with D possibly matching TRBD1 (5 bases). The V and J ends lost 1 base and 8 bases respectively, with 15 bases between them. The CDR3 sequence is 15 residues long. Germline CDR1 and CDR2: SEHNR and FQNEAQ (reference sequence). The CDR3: CASSLDPGMADEQFF. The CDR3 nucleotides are TGTGCCAGCAGCTTAGATCCAGGGATGGCCGATGAGCAGTTCTTC. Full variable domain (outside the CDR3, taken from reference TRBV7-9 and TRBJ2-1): DTGVSQNPRHKITKRGQNVTFRCDPISEHNRLYWYRQTLGQGPEFLTYFQNEAQLEKSRLLSDRFSAERPKGSFSTLEIQRTEQGDSAMYLCASSLDPGMADEQFFGPGTRLTVL.

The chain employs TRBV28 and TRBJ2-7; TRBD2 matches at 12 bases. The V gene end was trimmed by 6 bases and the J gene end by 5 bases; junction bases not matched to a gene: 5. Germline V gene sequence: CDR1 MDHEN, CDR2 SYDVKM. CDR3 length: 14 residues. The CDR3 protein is CASSGLAGSHEQYF. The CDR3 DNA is TGTGCCAGCAGCGGACTAGCGGGATCCCACGAGCAGTACTTC.

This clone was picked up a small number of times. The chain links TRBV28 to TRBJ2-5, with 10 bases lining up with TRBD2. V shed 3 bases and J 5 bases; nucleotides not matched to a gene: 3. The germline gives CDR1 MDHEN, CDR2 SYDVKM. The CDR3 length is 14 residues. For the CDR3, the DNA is TGTGCCAGCAGTTTCGAGCGGGAGGGGGAGACCCAGTACTTC. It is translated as CASSFEREGETQYF.

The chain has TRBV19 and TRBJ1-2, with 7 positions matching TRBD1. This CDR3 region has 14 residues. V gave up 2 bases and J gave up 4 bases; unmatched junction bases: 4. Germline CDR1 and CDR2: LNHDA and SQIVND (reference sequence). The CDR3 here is CASSILGGAYGYTF. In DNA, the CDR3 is TGTGCCAGTAGTATATTAGGGGGCGCCTATGGCTACACCTTC.

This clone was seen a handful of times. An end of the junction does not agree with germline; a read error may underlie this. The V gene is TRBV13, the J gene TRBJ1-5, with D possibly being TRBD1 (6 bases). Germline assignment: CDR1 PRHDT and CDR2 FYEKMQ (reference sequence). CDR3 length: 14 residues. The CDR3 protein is CASSLGQINQPQHF. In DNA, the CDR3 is TGTGCCAGCAGCCTAGGACAGATTAATCAGCCCCAGCATTTT.

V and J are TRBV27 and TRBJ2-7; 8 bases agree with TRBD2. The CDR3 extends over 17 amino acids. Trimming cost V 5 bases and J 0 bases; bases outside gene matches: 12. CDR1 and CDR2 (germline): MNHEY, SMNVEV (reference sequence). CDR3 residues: CASSPTGLAGNSYEQYF. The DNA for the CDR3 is TGTGCCAGCAGTCCCACAGGGCTAGCGGGTAACTCCTACGAGCAGTACTTC.

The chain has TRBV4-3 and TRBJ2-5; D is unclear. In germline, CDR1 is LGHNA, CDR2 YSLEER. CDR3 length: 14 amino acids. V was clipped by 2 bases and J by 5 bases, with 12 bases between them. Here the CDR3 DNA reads TGCGCCAGCAGCCAAAGCCGGTTATGGGAGACCCAGTACTTC. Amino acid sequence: CASSQSRLWETQYF.

The CDR3 protein is CASSQGRGGNQPQHF. The CDR3 region has the DNA TGTGCCAGCAGCCAAGGGCGGGGCGGCAATCAGCCCCAGCATTTT. The chain joins TRBV7-2 to TRBJ1-5; possibly TRBD1 for D (5 bases). Trimming removed 5 bases from V and 2 bases from J, with 13 bases in between. This CDR3 has 15 residues. Germline-derived CDR1 and CDR2 are SGHTA and FQGNSA.

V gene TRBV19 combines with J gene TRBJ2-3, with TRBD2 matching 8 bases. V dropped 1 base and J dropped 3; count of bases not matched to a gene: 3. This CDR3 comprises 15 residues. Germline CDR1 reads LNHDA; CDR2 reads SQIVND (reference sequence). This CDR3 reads CASSIGSSGTDTQYF. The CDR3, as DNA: TGTGCCAGTAGTATAGGTTCTAGCGGGACAGATACGCAGTATTTT.

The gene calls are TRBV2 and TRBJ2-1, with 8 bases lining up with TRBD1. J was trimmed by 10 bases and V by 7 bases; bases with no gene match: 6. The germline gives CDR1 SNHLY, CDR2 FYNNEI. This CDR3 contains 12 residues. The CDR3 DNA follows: TGTGCCAGCAAGACAGGGGTTGGCGAGCAGTTCTTC. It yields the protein CASKTGVGEQFF.